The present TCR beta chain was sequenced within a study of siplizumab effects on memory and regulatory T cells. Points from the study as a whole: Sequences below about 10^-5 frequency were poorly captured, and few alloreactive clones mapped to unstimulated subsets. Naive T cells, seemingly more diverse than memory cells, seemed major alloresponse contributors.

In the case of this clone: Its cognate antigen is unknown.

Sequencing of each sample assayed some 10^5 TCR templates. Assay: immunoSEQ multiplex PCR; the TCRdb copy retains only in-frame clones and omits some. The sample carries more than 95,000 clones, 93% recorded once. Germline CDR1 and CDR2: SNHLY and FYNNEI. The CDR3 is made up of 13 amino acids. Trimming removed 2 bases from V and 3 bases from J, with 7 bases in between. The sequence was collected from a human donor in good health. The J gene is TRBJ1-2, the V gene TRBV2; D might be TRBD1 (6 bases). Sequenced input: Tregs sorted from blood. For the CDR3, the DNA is TGTGCCAGCAGTGAATCAGGGGACTATGGCTACACCTTC. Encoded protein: CASSESGDYGYTF.